The present TCR beta chain was sequenced within a study of CD8 T cells in ankylosing spondylitis. Overall study findings and caveats: In ankylosing spondylitis patients, matched synovial fluid reportedly showed significant enrichment of disease-linked clones.

Each CDR3 protein is one row after TCRdb ran MiXCR on the 5' RACE reads. Among a few hundred thousand distinct CDR3 sequences listed, around 21% were seen once. The length of the CDR3 is 15 residues. Germline loops: CDR1 MNHNS, CDR2 SASEGT. V dropped 4 bases and J dropped 0; count of bases not matched to a gene: 6. This clonotype has more than one count but fewer than ten. The target antigen is unknown. The chain combines TRBV6-1 with TRBJ2-7, with 7 bases fitting TRBD1. The sequencing input was blood, either unsorted or a sorted T cell fraction (not recorded which). The receptor comes from a female donor with ankylosing spondylitis or in good health (not recorded which). CDR3: CASSGGQILSYEQYF. CDR3 bases: TGTGCCAGCAGTGGGGGACAGATCCTCTCCTACGAGCAGTACTTC.